These T cell receptor beta chains were read from a single sample in a study of Graves' ophthalmopathy and Graves' hyperthyroidism. TCRdb recomputed calls from the multiplex PCR reads with MiXCR, one row per CDR3 protein. The data show about 500,000 distinct CDR3 sequences, approximately 15% seen once. Sequenced material: blood. Source of these receptors: a woman between 25 and 40 years old with Graves' ophthalmopathy. Both conserved end residues are part of each CDR3. A D gene is named only where the DNA matches it firmly. Size tells how often a clone was seen (once, few, many) or the class of an expanded clone, and some rows leave it out.

many,TRBD1,TRBV19,TRBJ1-1,TGTGCCAGTAGAAGGGGACAGCAGAACACTGAAGCTTTCTTT,CASRRGQQNTEAFF
many,-,TRBV27,TRBJ1-2,TGTGCCAGCAGTTTGGGGGAGTCCTATGGCTACACCTTC,CASSLGESYGYTF
many,TRBD1,TRBV4-1,TRBJ1-2,TGCGCCAGCAGCCAAGTTCAACAGGGGGGCTATGGCTACACCTTC,CASSQVQQGGYGYTF
once,-,TRBV29-1,TRBJ2-2,TGCAGCGTTGAAGAGGGGGGAACCGGGGAGATGTTTTTT,CSVEEGGTGEMFF
many,-,TRBV7-6,TRBJ2-6,TGTGCCAGCAGCTCACTGGGCCGAGGGGCTGGGGCCAACGTCCTGACTTTC,CASSSLGRGAGANVLTF
many,-,TRBV10-2,TRBJ2-5,TGCGCCAGCAGTCGGACTAACCGACAAGAGACCCAGTACTTC,CASSRTNRQETQYF
many,-,TRBV6-1,TRBJ2-7,TGTGCCAGCAGTGAAGAGGAGGGGTCCTCCTACGAGCAGTACTTC,CASSEEEGSSYEQYF
many,-,TRBV12-3/TRBV12-4,TRBJ2-5,TGTGCCAGCAGTTTCGGAGAGACCCAGTACTTC,CASSFGETQYF
many,TRBD1,TRBV20-1,TRBJ2-4,TGCAGTGCTAGAGGAGGGCAACAGGGGGAAAACATTCAGTACTTC,CSARGGQQGENIQYF
-,-,TRBV29-1,TRBJ1-5,TGCAGCGTTGGGACCGGGACGGGAAATCAGCCCCAGCATTTT,CSVGTGTGNQPQHF
many,TRBD2,TRBV20-1,TRBJ2-7,TGCAGTGCTAGAGGACTAGCAGGGTACGAGCAGTACTTC,CSARGLAGYEQYF
many,TRBD1,TRBV6-5,TRBJ2-2,TGTGCCAGCAGTTACCTACAGGGGGCGGGCACCGGGGAGCTGTTTTTT,CASSYLQGAGTGELFF
many,TRBD1,TRBV5-1,TRBJ2-5,TGCGCCAGCAGCTCATACAGGGGGCGAGAGACCCAGTACTTC,CASSSYRGRETQYF
few,-,TRBV28,TRBJ2-2,TGTGCCAGCAGGGGGCCCGCCGGGGAGCTGTTTTTT,CASRGPAGELFF
many,-,TRBV28,TRBJ1-5,TGTGCCAGCAGAGACGGAGGGGGTCAGCCCCAGCATTTT,CASRDGGGQPQHF
-,-,TRBV6-1,TRBJ1-1,TGTGCCAGCAGCCCACCGGAGGATTTGGGGAGTGAAGCTTTCTTT,CASSPPEDLGSEAFF
many,-,TRBV6-1,TRBJ2-7,TGTGCCAGCTGGGCCCCGCGCCATAGCTCCTACGAGCAGTACTTC,CASWAPRHSSYEQYF
many,-,TRBV6-5,TRBJ1-3,TGTGCCAGCAGTTACTCAGGCCCCTCTGGAAACACCATATATTTT,CASSYSGPSGNTIYF
many,-,TRBV6-1,TRBJ1-2,TGTGCCAGCCGCCGGGAGGGCAACTATGGCTACACCTTC,CASRREGNYGYTF
many,-,TRBV6-1,TRBJ1-5,TGTGCCAGCAGTCCGCCAAACACGGGTAGCAATCAGCCCCAGCATTTT,CASSPPNTGSNQPQHF
-,-,TRBV15,TRBJ2-7,TGTGCCACCAGCAGACCCACTAGGGCAGAGCAGTACTTC,CATSRPTRAEQYF
many,-,TRBV19,TRBJ1-1,TGTGCCAGTAGTATTGGGGCGAGGAACACTGAAGCTTTCTTT,CASSIGARNTEAFF
many,TRBD1,TRBV6-5,TRBJ1-2,TGTGCCAGCAGAAGTGACAGGGACTATGGCTACACCTTC,CASRSDRDYGYTF
many,TRBD2,TRBV20-1,TRBJ2-7,TGCAGTGCTAGAGGACCCGGGGAGGGGCTAGAGCAGTACTTC,CSARGPGEGLEQYF
many,TRBD1,TRBV20-1,TRBJ2-5,TGCAGTGCAGTTCCGACAGGGCCGAGGGAGACCCAGTACTTC,CSAVPTGPRETQYF
many,-,TRBV7-2,TRBJ1-2,TGTGCCAGCAGCCAGGACTACACCTTC,CASSQDYTF
-,TRBD1,TRBV20-1,TRBJ2-5,TGCAGTGCTGGCGGACAGGACCAAGAGACCCAGTACTTC,CSAGGQDQETQYF
-,-,TRBV10-2,TRBJ1-5,TGCGCCAGCAGTGAGTCAAAGGGGGATCAGCCCCAGCATTTT,CASSESKGDQPQHF
many,-,TRBV20-1,TRBJ1-5,TGCAGTGCTAGGGGAGGACAGCTCAATCAGCCCCAGCATTTT,CSARGGQLNQPQHF
-,-,TRBV11-2,TRBJ2-7,TGTGCCAGCAGCCACTACCGGGACGGCTGGGACAAGGGGCAGTACTTC,CASSHYRDGWDKGQYF
many,-,TRBV27,TRBJ2-7,TGTGCCAGCAGTTTATCTCCAGAAACGGGGGAGCAGTACTTC,CASSLSPETGEQYF
many,TRBD1,TRBV28,TRBJ2-5,TGTGCCAGCAGTTTATGGAGCCGGGACAGCCAAGAGACCCAGTACTTC,CASSLWSRDSQETQYF
few,-,TRBV6-1,TRBJ2-3,TGTGCCAGCAGTGAATCTTGGGCGGATACGCAGTATTTT,CASSESWADTQYF
-,-,TRBV9,TRBJ2-5,TGTGCCAGCAGCCCTCGAGGACGCGCAGTGGGGGAGACCCAGTACTTC,CASSPRGRAVGETQYF
-,-,TRBV27,TRBJ1-4,TGTGCCAGCAGCTCCTCAGACGGTACTTTTTGGGAAAAACTGTTTTTT,CASSSSDGTFWEKLFF
many,TRBD1,TRBV9,TRBJ1-6,TGTGCCAGCAGCGCCGGGACAGGGTTACGGGGGTCACCCCTCCACTTT,CASSAGTGLRGSPLHF
-,-,TRBV30,TRBJ2-2,TGTGCCTGGAGTGTACAAAGTGCCGGGGAGCTGTTTTTT,CAWSVQSAGELFF
few,TRBD1,TRBV12-3/TRBV12-4,TRBJ2-7,TGTGCCAGCAGTTCCCCCCCGGACAGGCCCTACGAGCAGTACTTC,CASSSPPDRPYEQYF
few,-,TRBV30,TRBJ1-6,TGTGCCTGGAATCTTATAGGGTCCTATAATTCACCCCTCCACTTT,CAWNLIGSYNSPLHF
many,TRBD1,TRBV28,TRBJ1-2,TGTGCCAGCAGTACACAGGGGAAGTGGGATGGCTACACCTTC,CASSTQGKWDGYTF
few,-,TRBV29-1,TRBJ1-3,TGCAGCGTTCTGGGACTCCGGACGGGGGGGTTCTCTGGAAACACCATATATTTT,CSVLGLRTGGFSGNTIYF
many,-,TRBV12-3/TRBV12-4,TRBJ1-1,TGTGCCAGCAGTCCCTCTCCAGGGAACACTGAAGCTTTCTTT,CASSPSPGNTEAFF
many,-,TRBV6-1,TRBJ2-7,TGTGCCAGCGCGTCTAGCTACGAGCAGTACTTC,CASASSYEQYF
many,-,TRBV27,TRBJ2-5,TGTGCCAGCAGTTTCCAGGGACGGGGAGAGACCCAGTACTTC,CASSFQGRGETQYF
many,-,TRBV7-8,TRBJ1-2,TGTGCCAGCAGACCGGGACGCCCAAGAGGGGATGGCTGCACCTTC,CASRPGRPRGDGCTF
-,-,TRBV13,TRBJ2-5,TGTGCCAGCAGCTTAGAGTCTAGAGGCAGCCCCCAAATAGACCAAGAGACCCAGTACTTC,CASSLESRGSPQIDQETQYF